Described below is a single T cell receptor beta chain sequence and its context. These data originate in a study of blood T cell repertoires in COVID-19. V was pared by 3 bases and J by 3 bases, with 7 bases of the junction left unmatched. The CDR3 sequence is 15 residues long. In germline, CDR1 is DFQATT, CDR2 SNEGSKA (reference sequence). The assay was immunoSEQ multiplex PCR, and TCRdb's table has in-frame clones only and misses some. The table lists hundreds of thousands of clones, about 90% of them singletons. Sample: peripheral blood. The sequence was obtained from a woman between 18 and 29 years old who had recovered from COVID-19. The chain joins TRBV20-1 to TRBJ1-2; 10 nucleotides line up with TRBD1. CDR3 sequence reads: CSASPGQGIYYGYTF. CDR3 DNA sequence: TGCAGTGCTAGTCCGGGACAGGGGATCTACTATGGCTACACCTTC.